This record concerns one T cell receptor (beta chain) sequence. The antigen remains undetermined. This clone may be a read error of a much larger clone one base away. The time point here: persistent/refractory GD, antithyroid drugs over 5 years with positive TRAb. The TCR library was made from RNA that had been extracted from PBMCs in TRIzol. Approximately 8.3 milliliters of peripheral blood went into EDTA tubes. The sample comes from a study of regulatory T cells in long-lasting Graves disease. Germline values: CDR1 SEHNR, CDR2 FQNEAQ (reference sequence). The CDR3 contains 14 residues. General study findings and limits: New patients shared 800 to 1,000 public clonotypes, fewer than the roughly 2,600 shared by persistent patients. TRBV28, TRBJ1-2 and TRBJ2-5 were favored in persistent disease.

Both iRepertoire HTBI primers and Arm-PCR of CDR3 regions were used to build the TCR beta libraries. From the multiplex PCR reads, TCRdb called clonotypes with MiXCR, one entry per CDR3 protein. Of a few hundred thousand distinct CDR3 sequences in the sample, roughly a fifth were seen once. The chain has TRBV7-9 and TRBJ2-5, with D maybe TRBD2 (6 bases). The sample consisted of peripheral blood mononuclear cells (PBMCs), taken when the disease was refractory, from a patient treated with antithyroid drugs. The sequence was collected from a female donor with Graves disease. Here the CDR3 DNA reads TGTGCCAGCAGCTTGGGACTCCTACAAGAGGCCCAGTACTTC. Protein product: CASSLGLLQEAQYF.